The 27 T cell receptor beta chains in this list originate from one sample, sequenced in a study of metastatic and nonmetastatic thyroid tumors. Patients were all untreated before their thyroid surgery. TCRdb reassembled clones from the PCR reads with MiXCR. Among about 35,000 clones listed, 29% were seen once. Input material: blood. Receptors were obtained from a female donor with papillary thyroid cancer or a benign thyroid nodule (not recorded which). Some clones in this sample may be carry-over from other donors' samples.

In the case of this clone: At one end the junction does not follow the germline gene, possibly because of a read error. The V call is TRBV6-1, the J call TRBJ2-7, with no clear D. Germline CDR1 reads MNHNS; CDR2 reads SASEGT. CDR3 length: 11 amino acids. The CDR3 sequence: CASSELVQLNF. The DNA of the CDR3 is TGTGCCAGCAGTGAACTAGTACAGCTGAACTTC.

Comments on this clone: A read error may produce the germline difference seen at one junction end. This sequence joins TRBV12-3 or TRBV12-4 and TRBJ2-7; TRBD1 or TRBD2 may be the D gene (5 bases each). The CDR3 length is 14 residues. Here the CDR3 DNA reads TGTGCCAGCAGTCTAGCCGACAGATACTACGAGCAGTACTTC. This codes for CASSLADRYYEQYF.

Only a few counts were recorded for this clone. V usage is TRBV27 and J usage is TRBJ2-7, with TRBD1 matching 7 bases. CDR3 size: 15 residues. V trimming: 7 bases; J trimming: 10 bases; junction bases outside the gene matches: 19. Germline CDR1 is MNHEY and CDR2 is SMNVEV (reference sequence). For the CDR3, the DNA is TGTGCCAGCATTCCACAGGGTCAGGGGGAATACTATCAGTACTTC. Amino acids: CASIPQGQGEYYQYF.

This clone was recorded many times. The V gene is TRBV5-1, the J gene TRBJ2-1, with D unclear. Germline V lookup: CDR1 SGHRS, CDR2 YFSETQ. Trimming removed 4 bases at V and 0 bases at J, with 8 bases between. CDR3 length: 14 amino acids. The chain's CDR3 is CASSPQPSYNEQFF. In nucleotides, the CDR3 is TGCGCCAGCAGCCCCCAACCCTCCTACAATGAGCAGTTCTTC.

About this clone itself: Germline and junction disagree at one end, which may indicate a read error. The chain joins TRBV7-3 to TRBJ2-3, with TRBD2 matching over 9 bases. From germline, CDR1 is SGHTA and CDR2 FQGTGA. The CDR3 extends over 14 amino acids. The CDR3 region has the DNA TGTGCCAGGAGCTCGGGACTAGCAATAGATACGCAGTATTTT. Its protein product is CARSSGLAIDTQYF.

This clone was observed at least ten times. This sample includes further DNA sequences coding for the same CDR3. The J gene is TRBJ2-6, the V gene TRBV3-1; D may be TRBD1 or TRBD2 (5 bases each). This CDR3 has 17 amino acids. V lost 3 bases and J 2 bases, leaving 14 bases between the germline ends. Germline V lookup: CDR1 LGHDT, CDR2 YNNKEL (reference sequence). This CDR3 is CASSQGRAGAGANVLTF. The DNA of the CDR3 is TGTGCCAGCAGCCAGGGGCGGGCGGGCGCTGGGGCCAACGTCCTGACTTTC.

This clone showed up many times. The chain links TRBV20-1 to TRBJ2-1, with 11 bases lining up with TRBD2. Germline CDR1 is DFQATT and CDR2 is SNEGSKA (reference sequence). V lost 4 bases and J lost 8; bases outside the gene matches: 10. This CDR3 has 15 residues. The CDR3 DNA is TGCAGTGCTAAAAGGACTAGCGGGTTTTCGGATGAGCAGTTCTTC. As protein: CSAKRTSGFSDEQFF.

In its sample, this clone was seen a few times. This CDR3 is CASSSQGARAGELFF. DNA for the CDR3: TGTGCCAGCAGTTCCCAGGGGGCTAGGGCCGGGGAGCTGTTTTTT. V is TRBV2 and J is TRBJ2-2, with 8 bases identical to TRBD1. V dropped 5 bases and J dropped 6; count of bases not matched to a gene: 8. The length of the CDR3 is 15 residues. Germline V CDR1 and CDR2: SNHLY, FYNNEI.

This clone is labeled as medium-sized. V usage is TRBV20-1 and J usage is TRBJ1-6; unclear D gene. This CDR3 spans 14 amino acids. Trimming stripped 4 bases from V and 6 bases from J, with 13 bases between. The germline gives CDR1 DFQATT, CDR2 SNEGSKA (reference sequence). In nucleotides, the CDR3 is TGCAGTGCTATAGGCGGCCATGCTAATTCACCCCTCCACTTT. It encodes CSAIGGHANSPLHF.

This clone is termed medium-sized. The chain has TRBV6-1 and TRBJ1-2; D possibly corresponds to TRBD1 (6 bases). Germline CDR1 MNHNS, CDR2 SASEGT. Trimming took 6 bases from V and 8 from J, leaving 16 bases between them. CDR3 size: 13 residues. CDR3 DNA sequence: TGTGCCAGCAGCCTAGACCGGGACAAGGGCTACACCTTC. Protein: CASSLDRDKGYTF.

This clone ranks as medium-sized. The chain links TRBV6-2 or TRBV6-3 to TRBJ2-5; D possibly corresponds to TRBD2 (6 bases). In germline, CDR1 is MNHEY, CDR2 SVGEGT. This CDR3 contains 15 residues. Deletions cut 2 bases from V and 1 base from J, with 11 bases between. The CDR3: CASSYGASAQETQYF. In DNA, the CDR3 is TGTGCCAGCAGTTACGGGGCTAGCGCCCAAGAGACCCAGTACTTC.

By share, this clone ranks as medium-sized (0.01 to 0.1%). V is TRBV6-2 or TRBV6-3 and J is TRBJ2-7, with 9 nucleotides matching TRBD2. Germline CDR1 is MNHEY and CDR2 is SVGEGT. With 0 bases clipped from V and 0 bases from J, the junction kept 9 bases outside the gene matches. This CDR3 contains 18 residues. In nucleotides, the CDR3 is TGTGCCAGCAGTTACTCGTTCGGCGGGAGGGCCAGCTCCTACGAGCAGTACTTC. Translated: CASSYSFGGRASSYEQYF.

V and J are TRBV14 and TRBJ2-7; TRBD2 matches 8 bases. Germline lookup yields CDR1 SGHDN and CDR2 FVKESK. V lost 4 bases and J lost 6; bases outside the gene matches: 17. The CDR3 runs 17 residues. CDR3 nucleotide sequence: TGTGCCAGCAGCCTCTTGACTAGCGTGATGTTCGTCTCCGAGCAGTACTTC. Translation: CASSLLTSVMFVSEQYF. Full variable domain (missing parts from reference TRBV14 and TRBJ2-7): EAGVTQFPSHSVIEKGQTVTLRCDPISGHDNLYWYRRVMGKEIKFLLHFVKESKQDESGMPNNRFLAERTGGTYSTLKVQPAELEDSGVYFCASSLLTSVMFVSEQYFGPGTRLTVT.

Worth noting for this clone: One end of the junction fails to match germline, which may point to a read error. The rearrangement joins TRBV12-3 or TRBV12-4 to TRBJ1-1, with D uncertain. The CDR3 is made up of 13 amino acids. The CDR3: CDSTMNRFTEAFF. CDR3 sequence (DNA): TGTGACAGCACTATGAATCGATTCACAGAAGCTTTCTTT.

This clone rates as medium-sized. The CDR3 DNA reads as TGCGCCAGCGGGGACAGGGCCAGCAATCAGCCCCAGCATTTT. Translated: CASGDRASNQPQHF. This chain connects TRBV4-1 to TRBJ1-5, with 9 bases aligning to TRBD1. CDR3 length: 14 residues. Trimming cost V 8 bases and J 1 base; bases outside gene matches: 3. CDR1 MGHRA and CDR2 YSYEKL come from the germline V gene.

A note on this clone: This may arise from a read error, as a much more abundant clone is one base away. The V and J genes are TRBV5-6 and TRBJ2-3; no clear D gene. Trimming took 7 bases from V and 3 from J, leaving 15 bases between them. The CDR3 contains 14 residues. The germline V gene has CDR1 SGHDT and CDR2 YYEEEE. The CDR3 sequence is CASFSCRGTDTQYF. In DNA, the CDR3 is TGTGCCAGCTTTTCGTGTAGAGGTACAGATACGCAGTATTTT.

The rearrangement uses TRBV12-5 and TRBJ2-7; the D call may be TRBD1 or TRBD2 (6 bases each). Trimming shortened V by 2 bases and J by 2 bases, and 13 bases separated the two germline ends. Germline CDR1 is LGHNT and CDR2 is FRNRAP. The CDR3 covers 15 residues. DNA for the CDR3: TGTGCTAGTGGTTTGCCCACGGGGGCCGCCTACGAGCAGTACTTC. Residues: CASGLPTGAAYEQYF.

This clone was seen repeatedly, ten times or more. The chain couples TRBV9 to TRBJ2-5; D possibly matches TRBD1 or TRBD2 (5 bases each). Germline CDR1 reads SGDLS; CDR2 reads YYNGEE. Trimming left V 3 bases short and J 4 bases short, with 13 bases between. The CDR3 spans 14 residues. CDR3 loop: CASSGRGVGETQYF. The CDR3 nucleotides read TGTGCCAGCAGCGGGCGAGGGGTGGGAGAGACCCAGTACTTC.

With respect to this clone: The junction departs from the called germline gene at one end, perhaps through a read error. The chain employs TRBV6-4 and TRBJ1-5; D is unclear. The germline CDR1 and CDR2 sequences are MRHNA and SNTAGT. This CDR3 spans 13 amino acids. CDR3 protein: CASSVGENHPQHF. CDR3 DNA: TGTGCCAGCAGTGTCGGGGAGAATCATCCCCAACATTTT.

This chain links TRBV20-1 with TRBJ2-7, with 8 bases fitting TRBD2. The CDR3 runs 14 residues. CDR1 is DFQATT and CDR2 is SNEGSKA in the germline V gene (reference sequence). Unmatched junction bases numbered 8, after V lost 3 bases and J lost 4 bases. The CDR3 sequence is CSARSSGPSYEQYF. The DNA for the CDR3 is TGCAGTGCTAGGTCTAGCGGGCCAAGTTACGAGCAGTACTTC.

A note on this clone: Because it lacks the conserved phenylalanine or tryptophan at the end, this CDR3 is likely a read error. The chain's CDR3 is CAISEYLVRNEQFI. In DNA, the CDR3 is TGCGCCATCAGTGAGTATCTCGTTCGCAATGAGCAGTTCATC. The chain recombines TRBV10-3 with TRBJ2-1; D is unclear. This CDR3 is built from 14 residues. Germline loops: CDR1 ENHRY, CDR2 SYGVKD.

In regard to this clone: One end of the junction is discordant with germline, which a read error may explain. This chain uses TRBV27 with TRBJ1-4; TRBD1 agrees at 9 bases. The CDR3 runs to 14 residues. Per the germline V gene, CDR1 is MNHEY and CDR2 is SMNVEV (reference sequence). In DNA, the CDR3 is TGTGCCAGCAGTTGCGGACAGGGGTTTGAAAAACTTTTTTTT. Encoded protein: CASSCGQGFEKLFF.

The gene calls are TRBV5-4 and TRBJ2-5; D possibly matches TRBD1 or TRBD2 (5 bases each). Trimming pared 6 bases from V and 4 bases from J, leaving 19 bases between. The CDR3 is 15 amino acids. Germline loops: CDR1 SGHNT, CDR2 YYREEE (reference sequence). The CDR3 loop is CASNNRDAGRETQYF. The CDR3 DNA reads TGTGCCAGCAACAACCGGGACGCCGGCCGAGAGACCCAGTACTTC.

In this sample, this clone turned up a few times. V gene TRBV19 combines with J gene TRBJ1-5; D unresolved. The V end was cut by 5 bases, the J end by 3 bases, with 8 bases between. Germline lookup yields CDR1 LNHDA and CDR2 SQIVND (reference sequence). This CDR3 comprises 13 residues. The CDR3 sequence is CASSRTYNQPQHF. CDR3 sequence (DNA): TGTGCCAGTAGTCGGACTTACAATCAGCCCCAGCATTTT. The whole variable domain, filled in from reference TRBV19 and TRBJ1-5, reads DGGITQSPKYLFRKEGQNVTLSCEQNLNHDAMYWYRQDPGQGLRLIYYSQIVNDFQKGDIAEGYSVSREKKESFPLTVTSAQKNPTAFYLCASSRTYNQPQHFGDGTRLSIL.

J is TRBJ2-7 and V is TRBV2; no clear D. CDR1 SNHLY and CDR2 FYNNEI come from the germline V gene. The CDR3 sequence is 11 residues long. V lost 4 bases and J 2 bases, leaving 3 bases between the germline ends. CDR3: CASSGAYEQYF. In DNA, the CDR3 is TGTGCCAGCAGTGGGGCCTACGAGCAGTACTTC. The variable domain in full, with the rest retrieved from reference TRBV2 and TRBJ2-7, is EPEVTQTPSHQVTQMGQEVILRCVPISNHLYFYWYRQILGQKVEFLVSFYNNEISEKSEIFDDQFSVERPDGSNFTLKIRSTKLEDSAMYFCASSGAYEQYFGPGTRLTVT.

In this sample, this clone turned up a few times. The CDR3 ends on some other residue instead of the conserved phenylalanine or tryptophan, so this is likely a read error. The chain combines TRBV12-3 or TRBV12-4 with TRBJ2-1; unclear D gene. V was trimmed by 5 bases and J by 3 bases, leaving 11 bases between them. This CDR3 comprises 14 residues. The chain's CDR3 is CASSAKDGYNEQFS. The CDR3, as DNA: TGTGCCAGCAGTGCAAAGGACGGCTACAATGAGCAGTTCTCC.

The J gene is TRBJ2-1, the V gene TRBV9; the match to TRBD2 covers 9 bases. The trim removed 0 bases at V and 8 bases at J, leaving 18 bases unmatched. Germline loops: CDR1 SGDLS, CDR2 YYNGEE. This CDR3 is 19 amino acids long. CDR3 protein: CASSVAVGRGGATTHEQFF. CDR3 sequence (DNA): TGTGCCAGCAGCGTAGCCGTAGGGCGGGGGGGCGCCACTACCCATGAGCAGTTCTTC.